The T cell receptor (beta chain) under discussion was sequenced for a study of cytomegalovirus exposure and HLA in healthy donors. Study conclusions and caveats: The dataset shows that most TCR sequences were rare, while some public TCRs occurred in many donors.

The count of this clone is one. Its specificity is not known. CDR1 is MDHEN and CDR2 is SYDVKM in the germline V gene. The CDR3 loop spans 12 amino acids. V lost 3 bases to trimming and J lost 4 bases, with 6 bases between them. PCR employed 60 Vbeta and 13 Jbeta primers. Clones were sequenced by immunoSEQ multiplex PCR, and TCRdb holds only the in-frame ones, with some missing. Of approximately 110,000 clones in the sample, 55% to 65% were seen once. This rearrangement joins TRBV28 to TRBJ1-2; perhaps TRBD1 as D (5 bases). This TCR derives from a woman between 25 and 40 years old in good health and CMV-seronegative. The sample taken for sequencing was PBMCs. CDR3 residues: CASSFTGYGYTF. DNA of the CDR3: TGTGCCAGCAGTTTCACAGGCTATGGCTACACCTTC.